This T cell receptor beta chain was sequenced during a study of T cell responses to AZD1222 COVID-19 vaccine (dated by TCRdb to the early 2020s). The study in broad terms: TCR sequencing covered more than 230 trial participants: 200 to 220 given two doses of AZD1222 and 26 given two doses of MenACWY control vaccine. Enrollment into the trials was organized by age into subgroups of 18-55, 56-69 and 70-plus years, and those subgroups contained roughly 150, 30 and 60 TCR-sequenced participants, respectively.

In the paper's terms, the time point label means: about 28 days (+/-7) after the second vaccine dose. The treatment or condition label, read with the paper, signifies: meningococcal conjugate vaccine given as trial control. Vaccinee samples came from UK trials COV001 and COV002, including a single-blind randomized controlled phase 2/3 trial of AZD1222 (ChAdOx1 nCoV-19) in healthy adults. Trial participant PBMC samples were collected at day 0 and day 28 after the second dose for TCRbeta chain sequencing. The CDR3 regions of human TCRbeta chains were subjected to immunosequencing. Turning to the authors' computational methods: Repertoire TCRs were matched against a reference library of SARS-CoV-2-specific TCRs generated with the MIRA antigen-specificity platform. Breadth was defined as the fraction of unique TCRs that were SARS-CoV-2-associated, and depth was defined as the fraction of total T cells that were SARS-CoV-2-associated. Each spike-specific TCR was assigned to its reactive spike region and to a CD4 or CD8 class using the MIRA data. Log10-transformed breadth and depth values were compared by one-way ANOVA with Sidak's multiple comparisons tests. The immuneACCESS repertoire file appears here via TCRdb, limited to in-frame rearrangements. These files lack a portion of the clones; in checked studies, under half of the deficit traces to unresolved V genes, and the cause of the others is not known. V and J calls and clone size come straight from that table; D and trimming were deduced from the DNA. This sample has about 180,000 clones in its table, and about 93% of those were observed once. The leading ten clones occupy under 1.1% of the sample.

Trimming at the junction amounts to 3 bases on V and 4 bases on J, and the germline ends lie 11 bases apart. CDR3 length: 13 amino acids, cysteine to phenylalanine. Just CDR3 DNA is preserved here, 39 bases in frame from base 1. The germline V gene gives CDR1 as SGHDT and CDR2 as YYEEEE. General conclusions and limits of the study: Because no day 14 peak-response samples were available, repertoires were characterized only after the peak T cell response. Participants were mostly white British and included more females than males, and it was suggested by the authors that clonal diversity may have been underestimated. Conclusions about previously exposed vaccinees were limited because only six AZD1222 recipients were SARS-CoV-2 seropositive at baseline. Spike-specific TCR breadth and depth rose significantly after two AZD1222 doses compared with day 0 and with MenACWY recipients. Reportedly, close to half of the unique spike-specific TCRs recognized epitopes lying outside the regions that are mutated in the B.1.351 and B.1.1.7 variants. In the small 56-69-year group, the increase in depth fell short of significance, most likely because of low power. The vaccine-associated CD4 TCRs covered the entire spike protein, and the dominant responses fell in regions 160-218 and 743-854.

Points on this clone: Its antigen is currently not known. No base quality information exists; no much larger clone differs at one position.

Material: peripheral blood, obtained 28 days after the second dose of the MenACWY control vaccine. The sequence was collected from an adult who received the MenACWY meningococcal vaccine as a control. The chain couples TRBV5-6 to TRBJ2-7, with TRBD2 as a weak D call on 6 bases. The DNA is as follows: TGTGCCAGCAGCTCGGGACTGAGGTACGAGCAGTACTTC. Protein translation: CASSSGLRYEQYF.